This is a list of T cell receptor beta chains from one sample in a study of T cell changes during pregnancy in multiple sclerosis. Libraries were prepared by immunoSEQ multiplex PCR; TCRdb keeps only in-frame clonotypes and omits some of them. The sample includes approximately 11,000 clones, about 94% seen only once; the top ten take roughly 0.3%. The material was CD4+ T cells from peripheral blood mononuclear cells, obtained before pregnancy. The source of these receptors is a female donor with multiple sclerosis, enrolled in a pregnancy study. Both conserved end residues are part of each CDR3. Each record gives: D gene, J gene, V gene, clone size, CDR3 protein, CDR3 DNA. A D gene is named only where the DNA matches it firmly. The size of a clone is reported for some rows only, either as once, few or many, or as a class for expanded clones.

d_gene: .
j_gene: TRBJ1-6
v_gene: TRBV6-6
abundance: .
CDR3aa: CASSYGRVSYNSPLHF
CDR3nt: TGTGCCAGCAGTTACGGCAGGGTCTCCTATAATTCACCCCTCCACTTT

d_gene: .
j_gene: TRBJ2-3
v_gene: TRBV15
abundance: .
CDR3aa: CATSRGSRGIGTDTQYF
CDR3nt: TGTGCCACCAGCAGAGGCTCCCGGGGGATAGGTACAGATACGCAGTATTTT

d_gene: TRBD2
j_gene: TRBJ2-5
v_gene: TRBV14
abundance: .
CDR3aa: CASSAGLAGAETQYF
CDR3nt: TGTGCCAGCAGCGCGGGACTAGCGGGGGCGGAGACCCAGTACTTC

d_gene: .
j_gene: TRBJ2-1
v_gene: TRBV29-1
abundance: .
CDR3aa: CSQKRGGQVNEQFF
CDR3nt: TGCAGCCAAAAAAGGGGGGGCCAAGTGAATGAGCAGTTCTTC

d_gene: TRBD2
j_gene: TRBJ2-1
v_gene: TRBV19
abundance: .
CDR3aa: CASSPLAGGFNEQFF
CDR3nt: TGTGCCAGTAGTCCGCTAGCGGGGGGTTTCAATGAGCAGTTCTTC

d_gene: TRBD1
j_gene: TRBJ1-2
v_gene: TRBV27
abundance: .
CDR3aa: CASSTKDRGSHNYGYTF
CDR3nt: TGTGCCAGCAGTACCAAGGACAGGGGGTCCCATAACTATGGCTACACCTTC

d_gene: .
j_gene: TRBJ1-2
v_gene: TRBV4-1
abundance: .
CDR3aa: CASSQPLQRDSSRGYTF
CDR3nt: TGCGCCAGCAGCCAACCCCTTCAACGCGACAGTTCGAGGGGCTACACCTTC

d_gene: .
j_gene: TRBJ2-1
v_gene: TRBV19
abundance: .
CDR3aa: CASSIKRGTYNEQFF
CDR3nt: TGTGCCAGTAGTATTAAGAGGGGGACCTACAATGAGCAGTTCTTC

d_gene: TRBD1
j_gene: TRBJ1-1
v_gene: TRBV6-6
abundance: .
CDR3aa: CASSPARSGGPEAFF
CDR3nt: TGTGCCAGCAGCCCTGCCCGCTCAGGGGGCCCTGAAGCTTTCTTT

d_gene: TRBD1
j_gene: TRBJ1-2
v_gene: TRBV29-1
abundance: .
CDR3aa: CSVESGSGTASGYTF
CDR3nt: TGCAGCGTTGAAAGCGGGTCCGGGACAGCTTCCGGCTACACCTTC

d_gene: .
j_gene: TRBJ1-2
v_gene: TRBV28
abundance: once
CDR3aa: CASSLGTTNYGYTF
CDR3nt: TGTGCCAGCAGTTTGGGGACTACTAACTATGGCTACACCTTC

d_gene: .
j_gene: TRBJ1-1
v_gene: TRBV5-8
abundance: .
CDR3aa: CASSPLGGTNTEAFF
CDR3nt: TGTGCCAGCAGCCCATTGGGGGGGACTAACACTGAAGCTTTCTTT

d_gene: .
j_gene: TRBJ1-5
v_gene: TRBV10-3
abundance: .
CDR3aa: CAINPGYGQPQHF
CDR3nt: TGTGCCATCAATCCAGGGTACGGGCAGCCCCAGCATTTT

d_gene: .
j_gene: TRBJ2-6
v_gene: TRBV7-9
abundance: .
CDR3aa: CASNRAGNPFSSGANVLTF
CDR3nt: TGTGCCAGCAACCGTGCAGGGAACCCCTTTTCCTCTGGGGCCAACGTCCTGACTTTC

d_gene: .
j_gene: TRBJ1-5
v_gene: TRBV19
abundance: few
CDR3aa: CASSGLGGNQPQHF
CDR3nt: TGTGCCAGTAGTGGACTTGGGGGCAATCAGCCCCAGCATTTT

d_gene: .
j_gene: TRBJ1-2
v_gene: TRBV14
abundance: .
CDR3aa: CASSQDSRGSKGYTF
CDR3nt: TGTGCCAGCAGCCAAGACTCCAGGGGAAGTAAAGGCTACACCTTC

d_gene: .
j_gene: TRBJ2-5
v_gene: TRBV2
abundance: .
CDR3aa: CASSVGLGAQYF
CDR3nt: TGTGCCAGCAGTGTGGGCCTGGGAGCCCAGTACTTC

d_gene: TRBD2
j_gene: TRBJ2-5
v_gene: TRBV19
abundance: .
CDR3aa: CASSLAGGLQETQYF
CDR3nt: TGTGCCAGTAGTTTAGCGGGGGGTCTCCAAGAGACCCAGTACTTC

d_gene: .
j_gene: TRBJ2-7
v_gene: TRBV19
abundance: .
CDR3aa: CASSIVDSQYEQYF
CDR3nt: TGTGCCAGTAGTATTGTGGACAGCCAGTACGAGCAGTACTTC

d_gene: TRBD1
j_gene: TRBJ1-6
v_gene: TRBV2
abundance: few
CDR3aa: CASTAGTGGWSPLHF
CDR3nt: TGTGCCAGCACCGCCGGGACAGGGGGCTGGTCACCCCTCCACTTT

d_gene: .
j_gene: TRBJ1-5
v_gene: TRBV18
abundance: once
CDR3aa: CASSREQNQPQHF
CDR3nt: TGTGCCAGCTCACGAGAGCAAAATCAGCCCCAGCATTTT

d_gene: TRBD1
j_gene: TRBJ1-3
v_gene: TRBV6-5
abundance: .
CDR3aa: CASRPPVGRGFTIYF
CDR3nt: TGTGCCAGCAGACCCCCCGTGGGCAGGGGGTTCACCATATATTTT

d_gene: TRBD1
j_gene: TRBJ2-2
v_gene: TRBV4-2
abundance: .
CDR3aa: CASSQETGGTGELFF
CDR3nt: TGTGCCAGCAGCCAAGAGACAGGGGGCACCGGGGAGCTGTTTTTT

d_gene: TRBD1
j_gene: TRBJ1-2
v_gene: TRBV5-1
abundance: .
CDR3aa: CASSRTGVYGYTF
CDR3nt: TGCGCCAGCAGCCGAACAGGGGTCTATGGCTACACCTTC

d_gene: TRBD2
j_gene: TRBJ2-3
v_gene: TRBV18
abundance: .
CDR3aa: CASSRGLAGATLPDTQYF
CDR3nt: TGTGCCAGCTCACGGGGACTAGCGGGCGCCACCCTCCCAGATACGCAGTATTTT

d_gene: TRBD1
j_gene: TRBJ1-5
v_gene: TRBV7-8
abundance: .
CDR3aa: CASSTGTGGLWPQHF
CDR3nt: TGTGCCAGCAGCACCGGGACAGGGGGCTTGTGGCCCCAGCATTTT

d_gene: .
j_gene: TRBJ1-6
v_gene: TRBV5-5
abundance: .
CDR3aa: CASKQIAPGSPLHF
CDR3nt: TGTGCCAGCAAACAAATAGCCCCGGGATCACCCCTCCACTTT

d_gene: TRBD2
j_gene: TRBJ2-7
v_gene: TRBV11-3
abundance: .
CDR3aa: CASSPGGYEQYF
CDR3nt: TGTGCCAGCAGCCCCGGGGGGTACGAGCAGTACTTC

d_gene: .
j_gene: TRBJ2-7
v_gene: TRBV9
abundance: .
CDR3aa: CASSVQGGSYEQYF
CDR3nt: TGTGCCAGCAGCGTTCAGGGGGGATCCTACGAGCAGTACTTC

d_gene: TRBD1
j_gene: TRBJ1-1
v_gene: TRBV7-8
abundance: .
CDR3aa: CASSPRQGFYTEAFF
CDR3nt: TGTGCCAGCAGCCCCCGACAGGGATTTTACACTGAAGCTTTCTTT

d_gene: TRBD1
j_gene: TRBJ1-4
v_gene: TRBV19
abundance: .
CDR3aa: CASSLDRGAREKLFF
CDR3nt: TGTGCCAGTAGTTTGGACAGGGGGGCGCGTGAAAAACTGTTTTTT

d_gene: .
j_gene: TRBJ2-1
v_gene: TRBV5-1
abundance: once
CDR3aa: CASSLGEPAYNEQFF
CDR3nt: TGCGCCAGCAGCTTGGGGGAGCCCGCATACAATGAGCAGTTCTTC

d_gene: TRBD1
j_gene: TRBJ2-1
v_gene: TRBV5-5
abundance: .
CDR3aa: CASSSQTRTGSYNEQFF
CDR3nt: TGTGCCAGCAGCTCACAAACCAGGACAGGCTCCTACAATGAGCAGTTCTTC

d_gene: .
j_gene: TRBJ2-7
v_gene: TRBV2
abundance: .
CDR3aa: CASSTDGGPKYF
CDR3nt: TGTGCCAGCAGTACGGACGGAGGACCGAAGTACTTC

d_gene: TRBD1
j_gene: TRBJ2-5
v_gene: TRBV9
abundance: .
CDR3aa: CASGGQGETQYF
CDR3nt: TGTGCCAGCGGGGGACAGGGAGAGACCCAGTACTTC

d_gene: TRBD2
j_gene: TRBJ2-5
v_gene: TRBV7-3
abundance: .
CDR3aa: CASSPQPGLAGARETQYF
CDR3nt: TGTGCCAGCAGCCCCCAACCCGGACTAGCGGGGGCCAGAGAGACCCAGTACTTC

d_gene: TRBD1
j_gene: TRBJ2-1
v_gene: TRBV5-1
abundance: .
CDR3aa: CASSSDRVSYNEQFF
CDR3nt: TGCGCCAGCAGCTCAGACAGGGTGTCCTACAATGAGCAGTTCTTC

d_gene: .
j_gene: TRBJ1-1
v_gene: TRBV6-5
abundance: .
CDR3aa: CASSRGTPNTEAFF
CDR3nt: TGTGCCAGCAGCCGCGGGACTCCGAACACTGAAGCTTTCTTT

d_gene: .
j_gene: TRBJ2-7
v_gene: TRBV7-2
abundance: once
CDR3aa: CASSLAGGTYEQYF
CDR3nt: TGTGCCAGCAGCTTAGCGGGGGGTACCTACGAGCAGTACTTC

d_gene: TRBD1
j_gene: TRBJ1-5
v_gene: TRBV6-6
abundance: .
CDR3aa: CASTRTGGNQPQHF
CDR3nt: TGTGCCAGCACCCGGACAGGGGGGAACCAGCCCCAGCATTTT

d_gene: .
j_gene: TRBJ1-1
v_gene: TRBV5-1
abundance: .
CDR3aa: CASSALNTEAFF
CDR3nt: TGCGCCAGCAGCGCGCTGAACACTGAAGCTTTCTTT

d_gene: .
j_gene: TRBJ2-1
v_gene: TRBV9
abundance: .
CDR3aa: CASSGQDSSYNEQFF
CDR3nt: TGTGCCAGCAGCGGACAGGATAGCTCCTACAATGAGCAGTTCTTC